This T cell receptor beta chain originates from a study of T cells in localized non-small cell lung cancer. The data were produced by immunoSEQ multiplex PCR, yet TCRdb's version contains in-frame clones alone and is incomplete. This table has roughly 33,000 clones, 85% to 90% appearing once. Study-wide findings and caveats: Heterogeneity within the tumor remains possible, as just one region underwent sequencing. Adjacent lung held a median roughly 56 of the top 100 tumor clones. Adjacent uninvolved lung tissue had the highest T cell clonality, exceeding tumor.

About this clone: Its cognate antigen is unknown.

The TCR sequence derives from a man aged 35 to 69 with stage I lung adenocarcinoma. This specimen was peripheral blood, taken before any cancer treatment.

Here the CDR3 DNA reads TGTGCCAGCAGCGTAGGCGGCAGTCTTGCCAATGAGCAGTTCTTC. Protein product: CASSVGGSLANEQFF. The V gene is TRBV9, the J gene TRBJ2-1; D not certain. Germline loops: CDR1 SGDLS, CDR2 YYNGEE. Between the trimmed V and J ends, which lost 0 bases and 6 bases, there was a span of 13 bases. This CDR3 contains 15 residues.